One and the same sample provided the 15 T cell receptor beta chains below, sequenced in a study of T cell responses to AZD1222 COVID-19 vaccine. Produced via immunoSEQ multiplex PCR; TCRdb's table is partial and in-frame only. The sample consists of over 150,000 clones, 90% of them appearing once. Sequencing used peripheral blood, obtained on day 0 of AZD1222 vaccination. The receptors come from an adult in good health.

The CDR3 here is CASSPPGGEGSYTF. The DNA for the CDR3 is TGCGCCAGCAGCCCTCCGGGAGGGGAGGGTAGCTACACCTTC. The chain is built from TRBV5-1 and TRBJ1-2; a possible D gene is TRBD1 (5 bases). The V end was cut by 4 bases, the J end by 9 bases, with 19 bases between. CDR1 SGHRS and CDR2 YFSETQ come from the germline V gene. The CDR3 runs 14 residues.

The CDR3 protein is CASSQGQNTEAFF. The DNA of the CDR3 is TGTGCCAGCAGCCAAGGGCAGAACACTGAAGCTTTCTTT. The chain joins TRBV4-2 to TRBJ1-1; D is unresolved. The V and J ends lost 1 base and 1 base respectively, with 4 bases between them. This CDR3 comprises 13 residues. Germline V lookup: CDR1 LGHNA, CDR2 YNFKEQ.

The V and J genes are TRBV30 and TRBJ2-2; no reliable D call. The ends were cut back, 4 bases at V and 2 bases at J, with 8 bases in the middle. The CDR3 sequence is 13 residues long. Germline loops: CDR1 GTSNPN, CDR2 SVGIG (reference sequence). Written as DNA, the CDR3 is TGTGCCTGGACCCTAGGTAACACCGGGGAGCTGTTTTTT. It specifies CAWTLGNTGELFF.

A note on this clone: Other DNA sequences within the sample encode an identical CDR3. The chain combines TRBV7-8 with TRBJ1-3, with TRBD1 matching 8 bases. The CDR3 extends over 14 amino acids. Trimming took 3 bases from V and 4 from J; bases not matched to a gene: 2. The germline V gene has CDR1 SGHVS and CDR2 FQNEAQ. CDR3 bases: TGTGCCAGCAGCTTGCAGGGGGCGGGAAACACCATATATTTT. This encodes CASSLQGAGNTIYF.

This CDR3 reads CASSRDGAYGYTF. DNA for the CDR3: TGTGCCAGCAGCAGGGACGGGGCCTATGGCTACACCTTC. The rearrangement uses TRBV12-3 or TRBV12-4 and TRBJ1-2; possible D gene TRBD1, 5 bases. This CDR3 region has 13 residues. Trimming removed 6 bases from V and 4 bases from J, with 12 bases in between.

The chain has TRBV18 and TRBJ2-2; D is undetermined. Trimming removed 0 bases from V and 7 bases from J, with 12 bases in between. The CDR3 is made up of 15 amino acids. Germline values: CDR1 KGHSH, CDR2 LQKENI. The CDR3 bases are TGTGCCAGCTCACCACCCGGCAGGCAAGGCGGGGAGCTGTTTTTT. Protein sequence: CASSPPGRQGGELFF.

A remark on this clone: A junction end diverges from the germline sequence, so it may reflect a read error. The chain is built from TRBV7-9 and TRBJ1-2; possible D gene TRBD1, 5 bases. The CDR3 totals 11 residues. Germline CDR1 reads SEHNR; CDR2 reads FQNEAQ (reference sequence). The CDR3 spells CASSLGVSLSF. The CDR3 DNA reads TGTGCCAGCAGCTTGGGGGTTAGTTTATCCTTC.

This chain joins TRBV24-1 and TRBJ2-3, with unresolved D. CDR1 is KGHDR, CDR2 SFDVKD, per germline. The CDR3 contains 11 residues. V shed 4 bases and J shed 9 bases, with 7 bases lying between them. The CDR3 DNA is TGTGCCACCAGTGACGGTGGCACGCAGTATTTT. Encoded protein: CATSDGGTQYF.

The chain has TRBV6-5 and TRBJ1-4, with 7 nucleotides matching TRBD1. The CDR3 extends over 13 amino acids. CDR1 is MNHEY and CDR2 is SVGAGI in the germline V gene. Germline trimming cut 8 bases from V and 4 bases from J; bases unmatched to any gene: 4. CDR3 bases: TGTGCCAGCCTGGGACAGCTTAATGAAAAACTGTTTTTT. As protein: CASLGQLNEKLFF.

The rearrangement uses TRBV9 and TRBJ2-7, with a tentative D call TRBD2 (5 bases). V was trimmed by 3 bases and J by 2 bases, leaving 9 bases between them. CDR1 is SGDLS, CDR2 YYNGEE, per germline. The CDR3 totals 13 residues. The CDR3, as DNA: TGTGCCAGCAGCGCCACCGGGGCCTACGAGCAGTACTTC. Translating gives CASSATGAYEQYF.

The chain uses TRBV6-5 and TRBJ1-6; D unclear. Germline V gives CDR1 MNHEY, CDR2 SVGAGI. The CDR3 runs to 14 residues. Trimming took 4 bases from V and 14 from J, leaving 18 bases between them. This chain's CDR3 is CASSSKIPPVALHF. The CDR3 nucleotides read TGTGCCAGCAGTTCCAAAATCCCTCCGGTGGCCCTCCACTTT.

The rearrangement links TRBV28 to TRBJ1-1; D gene unclear. V was shortened by 3 bases and J by 8 bases, with 10 bases between the two germline ends. Per the germline V gene, CDR1 is MDHEN and CDR2 is SYDVKM. CDR3 length: 12 amino acids. The chain's CDR3 is CASSLRVREAFF. CDR3 DNA sequence: TGTGCCAGCAGTTTGAGGGTCCGAGAAGCTTTCTTT.

This clone was seen a single time. V usage is TRBV5-6 and J usage is TRBJ1-1; a possible D gene is TRBD1 (5 bases). The CDR3 extends over 14 amino acids. CDR1 and CDR2 from the germline V gene are SGHDT and YYEEEE. The ends were cut back, 0 bases at V and 5 bases at J, with 11 bases in the middle. CDR3 sequence: CASSLARGDTEAFF. The CDR3 DNA follows: TGTGCCAGCAGCTTGGCGAGAGGGGATACTGAAGCTTTCTTT.

The J gene is TRBJ1-5, the V gene TRBV19, with a possible D match to TRBD1 (5 bases). Germline CDR1 is LNHDA and CDR2 is SQIVND (reference sequence). The V gene lost 6 bases and the J gene lost 0 bases, with 18 bases spanning the gap. The CDR3 covers 17 residues. CDR3 nucleotide sequence: TGTGCCAGTAGGTTTGAGCCCTCGACAGATAGCAATCAGCCCCAGCATTTT. Residues: CASRFEPSTDSNQPQHF.

A single count supports this clone. V usage is TRBV12-3 or TRBV12-4 and J usage is TRBJ1-5; D unresolved. The CDR3 covers 13 residues. V shed 5 bases and J shed 4 bases, with 9 bases lying between them. The CDR3 loop is CASSTGPNQPQHF. CDR3 bases: TGTGCCAGCAGTACCGGGCCGAATCAGCCCCAGCATTTT.